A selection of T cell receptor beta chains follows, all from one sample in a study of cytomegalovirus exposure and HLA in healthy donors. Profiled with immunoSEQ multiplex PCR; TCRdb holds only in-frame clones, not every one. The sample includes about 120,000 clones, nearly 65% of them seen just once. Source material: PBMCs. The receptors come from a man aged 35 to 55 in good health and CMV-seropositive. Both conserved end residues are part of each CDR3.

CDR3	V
CASSTRRGPETQYF	TRBV7-2
CAGSYQGQGNGYTF	TRBV6-5
CASSPQSYEQYF	TRBV2
CASSSPTSGGINEQFF	TRBV4-1
CASSPKRDSASTDTQYF	TRBV18
CASSLGGGNEQFF	TRBV11-3
CASRTGVGQPQHF	TRBV27
CASLGGVDPLNTGELFF	TRBV19
CASNRAGGAGQETQYF	TRBV5-4
CASSLPASGNTDTQYF	TRBV5-4
CASSQDSGSYNEQFF	TRBV4-3
CATSSTSGAYEQYF	TRBV15
CASRERGGLLNEQFF	TRBV2
CASSQRGTSDSYEQYF	TRBV4-1
CASSQGQGASDTQYF	TRBV4-1
CASSLGQSEAFF	TRBV5-4
CASGTANQPQHF	TRBV30
CSAEGDYGYTF	TRBV20-1
CASRVGANYGYTF	TRBV2
CASSSNTGLVLDTQYF	TRBV4-1
CASFPQAGGYEQYF	TRBV7-2
CASRDRITDTQYF	TRBV6-5
CASSHISSGSYEQYF	TRBV27
CASSIGRQDTQYF	TRBV19
CASSQDWGGVGQPQHF	TRBV4-3
CASSLGDRNYGYTF	TRBV5-1
CASSTSGQGETYEQYF	TRBV9
CASSSFTGARGNTIYF	TRBV7-8
CASSAQGAGYEQYF	TRBV9
CASTLGAGTTYEQYF	TRBV7-6
CSARQGDEQYF	TRBV20-1
CASSLGGLDEQYF	TRBV7-9
CASSFERTDTEAFF	TRBV7-8
CASSLESAPSDEQFF	TRBV5-1
CASRLTAMNTEAFF	TRBV6-5
CASSPLGGGQETQYF	TRBV5-1
CASSDSRQADTEAFF	TRBV2
CASSYGTGNTEAFF	TRBV6-5
CASSRTGALSKETQYF	TRBV7-3
CASSPGQFQNEQYF	TRBV18